This TCR beta chain was retrieved from a study of T cells after yellow fever vaccination. Overall study: The fractions with low cell numbers were processed using SMART-Seq v4 Ultra Low Input.

In this sample, this clonotype turned up many times. TCRdb used MiXCR to reprocess the 5' RACE reads, holding one entry per CDR3 protein. The table lists about 580,000 distinct CDR3 sequences, less than 20% of them singletons. CDR1 LGHNA and CDR2 YSLEER come from the germline V gene. The CDR3 has 16 residues. The ends lost 1 base at V and 4 bases at J; junction bases unmatched: 5. This TCR was sampled from a man between 18 and 29 years old who received the YFV17D yellow fever vaccine. The input for sequencing was PBMCs, taken about 5 days after the first yellow fever vaccination. The V and J genes are TRBV4-3 and TRBJ2-3; 10 bases map to TRBD2. CDR3 nucleotides: TGCGCCAGCAGCCAAGTCAGCGGGGGGGCCTCAGATACGCAGTATTTT. It yields the protein CASSQVSGGASDTQYF.